Each of the 31 T cell receptor beta chains below was sequenced from the same sample in a study of cytomegalovirus exposure and HLA in healthy donors. PCR employed 60 Vbeta and 13 Jbeta primers. Sequencing used immunoSEQ multiplex PCR; TCRdb keeps in-frame clones, though not all of them. The sample consists of 98,000 or so clones, roughly three quarters of them appearing once. Sequencing was performed on PBMCs. Every receptor here comes from a woman between 35 and 50 years old in good health and CMV-seronegative.

The chain is built from TRBV28 and TRBJ2-4, with 12 bases lining up with TRBD2. Germline CDR1 is MDHEN and CDR2 is SYDVKM. There are 19 residues in the CDR3. With 5 bases clipped from V and 0 bases from J, the junction kept 11 bases outside the gene matches. The CDR3: CASSPRLAGDRLAKNIQYF. The CDR3 bases are TGTGCCAGCAGTCCGAGACTAGCGGGAGACCGGCTAGCCAAAAACATTCAGTACTTC. Full variable domain (missing parts from reference TRBV28 and TRBJ2-4): DVKVTQSSRYLVKRTGEKVFLECVQDMDHENMFWYRQDPGLGLRLIYFSYDVKMKEKGDIPEGYSVSREKKERFSLILESASTNQTSMYLCASSPRLAGDRLAKNIQYFGAGTRLSVL.

This CDR3 is CASSFGAGDRDTQYF. As DNA, the CDR3 is TGCGCCAGCAGCTTCGGCGCGGGAGATCGGGATACGCAGTATTTT. The chain combines TRBV5-1 with TRBJ2-3; 7 nucleotides line up with TRBD2. CDR3 length: 15 amino acids. Germline V gene data show CDR1 as SGHRS and CDR2 as YFSETQ. Trimming removed 2 bases from V and 6 bases from J; junction bases left unmatched: 9.

To note about this clone: The junction departs from germline at one end; a sequencing error may be responsible. The sample contains more than one DNA sequence encoding this CDR3. This chain links TRBV28 with TRBJ2-7, with a tentative D call TRBD1 (6 bases). CDR3 length equals 14 residues. CDR1 and CDR2 (germline): MDHEN, SYDVKM. The CDR3 region is CASSSGGQSYEQYF. CDR3 nucleotide sequence: TGTGCCAGCAGTTCCGGCGGACAGTCCTACGAGCAGTACTTT. The entire variable domain, with the rest obtained from reference TRBV28 and TRBJ2-7, is as follows: DVKVTQSSRYLVKRTGEKVFLECVQDMDHENMFWYRQDPGLGLRLIYFSYDVKMKEKGDIPEGYSVSREKKERFSLILESASTNQTSMYLCASSSGGQSYEQYFGPGTRLTVT.

The chain combines TRBV21-1 with TRBJ1-4; the tabulated D call, TRBD1, remains unverified against the DNA. TRBV21-1 constitutes a pseudogene. This CDR3 spans 16 amino acids. Here the CDR3 DNA reads TGTGCCAGCAGCAAAGGACAGGGGGGGTTAAATGAAAAACTGTTTTTT. Encoded protein: CASSKGQGGLNEKLFF.

This chain links TRBV7-3 with TRBJ1-1; TRBD1 might be the D (6 bases). The CDR3 loop spans 14 amino acids. V was trimmed by 3 bases and J by 11 bases, leaving 19 bases between them. Per the germline V gene, CDR1 is SGHTA and CDR2 is FQGTGA. CDR3 DNA sequence: TGTGCCAGCAGCTTGGGACCAGGCGGGGGCTTGGCTTTCTTT. Protein product: CASSLGPGGGLAFF.

This chain uses TRBV19 with TRBJ2-7; a weak D match, TRBD2 (7 bases). V was cut by 3 bases and J by 3 bases, with 15 bases left in between. Germline V CDR1 and CDR2: LNHDA, SQIVND (reference sequence). The CDR3 consists of 15 residues. CDR3 in amino acids: CASSIERGGLYEQYF. CDR3 nucleotides: TGTGCCAGTAGTATTGAAAGGGGGGGACTCTACGAGCAGTACTTC.

This clone was seen more than once but under ten times. J is TRBJ2-7 and V is TRBV7-8; weak D call: TRBD2 (6 bases). The CDR3 is made up of 15 amino acids. Trimming pared 5 bases from V and 3 bases from J, leaving 17 bases between. The germline CDR1 and CDR2 sequences are SGHVS and FQNEAQ. The CDR3 here is CASSQTTTGDYEQYF. CDR3 in DNA: TGTGCCAGCAGCCAGACCACCACGGGGGACTACGAGCAGTACTTC. Looking up the rest from reference TRBV7-8 and TRBJ2-7 gives the full variable domain: GAGVSQSPRYKVAKRGQDVALRCDPISGHVSLFWYQQALGQGPEFLTYFQNEAQLDKSGLPSDRFFAERPEGSVSTLKIQRTQQEDSAVYLCASSQTTTGDYEQYFGPGTRLTVT.

The rearrangement links TRBV5-6 to TRBJ1-5; maybe TRBD1 (5 bases). The CDR3 runs to 17 residues. V dropped 2 bases and J dropped 6 bases, with 21 bases sitting between them. In germline, CDR1 is SGHDT, CDR2 YYEEEE. The CDR3 sequence is CASSFRRSAGDGQPQHF. CDR3 in DNA: TGTGCCAGCAGCTTTCGAAGATCTGCGGGGGACGGTCAGCCCCAGCATTTT. Based on the CDR3 plus reference TRBV5-6 and TRBJ1-5, the full variable domain is DAGVTQSPTHLIKTRGQQVTLRCSPKSGHDTVSWYQQALGQGPQFIFQYYEEEERQRGNFPDRFSGHQFPNYSSELNVNALLLGDSALYLCASSFRRSAGDGQPQHFGDGTRLSIL.

The chain links TRBV19 to TRBJ1-2, with 9 nucleotides matching TRBD1. V trimming: 5 bases; J trimming: 8 bases; junction bases outside the gene matches: 12. CDR3 size: 15 residues. Germline V CDR1 and CDR2: LNHDA, SQIVND (reference sequence). CDR3 sequence: CASSVDRGGWDGYTF. DNA for the CDR3: TGTGCCAGTAGTGTGGACAGGGGCGGCTGGGACGGCTACACCTTC. The complete variable domain, with remaining parts taken from reference TRBV19 and TRBJ1-2, reads DGGITQSPKYLFRKEGQNVTLSCEQNLNHDAMYWYRQDPGQGLRLIYYSQIVNDFQKGDIAEGYSVSREKKESFPLTVTSAQKNPTAFYLCASSVDRGGWDGYTFGSGTRLTVV.

The chain couples TRBV19 to TRBJ2-5; 10 bases match TRBD1. CDR1 and CDR2 (germline): LNHDA, SQIVND (reference sequence). CDR3 length: 17 residues. The J segment lost 1 base and the V segment lost 4 bases, leaving 9 bases of the junction unmatched. Here the CDR3 reads CASSTLTGTGVQETQYF. In DNA, the CDR3 is TGTGCCAGTAGTACACTCACCGGGACAGGGGTCCAAGAGACCCAGTACTTC.

The chain joins TRBV11-1 to TRBJ2-1; possibly TRBD1 for D (5 bases). Trimming stripped 1 base from V and 12 bases from J, with 10 bases between. The CDR3 runs to 12 residues. Germline CDR1 SGHAT, CDR2 FQDESV (reference sequence). Here the CDR3 DNA reads TGTGCCAGCAGCTTAGATGTGGGGCGGCAGTTCTTC. This translates into CASSLDVGRQFF.

The chain is built from TRBV27 and TRBJ2-2; tentative D call: TRBD1 (8 bases). The CDR3 is 19 amino acids. The germline gives CDR1 MNHEY, CDR2 SMNVEV (reference sequence). The V end lost 3 bases, the J end lost 6 bases, and 26 bases lay between the germline ends. The DNA of the CDR3 is TGTGCCAGCAGTTTCGGATTTCAGGGGGCGCGGGGGATCGCCGGGGAGCTGTTTTTT. As protein: CASSFGFQGARGIAGELFF.

This clone turned up a few times. The chain combines TRBV19 with TRBJ2-1; TRBD2 matches 8 bases. CDR1 and CDR2 from the germline V gene are LNHDA and SQIVND (reference sequence). This CDR3 is built from 17 residues. The ends lost 10 bases at V and 10 bases at J; junction bases unmatched: 24. CDR3 in amino acids: CATQNQAGGPWMWEQFF. The DNA for the CDR3 is TGTGCCACCCAAAATCAGGCGGGAGGACCCTGGATGTGGGAGCAGTTCTTC.

This clone was counted a few times. This sequence joins TRBV7-9 and TRBJ1-4, with 7 bases lining up with TRBD1. Germline CDR1 reads SEHNR; CDR2 reads FQNEAQ (reference sequence). The CDR3 covers 15 residues. V shed 8 bases, J shed 3 bases, and the junction held 9 bases outside the gene matches. CDR3 nucleotide sequence: TGTGCCAGCGACGAAGGCGGGACAGCTAATGAAAAACTGTTTTTT. Translation gives CASDEGGTANEKLFF.

The chain recombines TRBV7-9 with TRBJ2-2; D is uncertain. The ends were cut back, 1 base at V and 5 bases at J, with 8 bases in the middle. CDR1 is SEHNR, CDR2 FQNEAQ, per germline (reference sequence). The CDR3 totals 14 residues. The CDR3 nucleotides read TGTGCCAGCAGCTTAGAAGCACAGACCGGGGAGCTGTTTTTT. Encoded protein: CASSLEAQTGELFF.

This clone was seen a handful of times. V and J are TRBV11-2 and TRBJ2-1; maybe TRBD2 (6 bases). Germline CDR1 is SGHAT and CDR2 is FQNNGV. This CDR3 has 14 residues. V lost 5 bases, J lost 12 bases, and 20 bases lay in between. The CDR3 reads CASSAGPGVKGQFF. The DNA for the CDR3 is TGTGCCAGCAGCGCCGGGCCGGGAGTAAAAGGGCAGTTCTTC.

This clone has more than one count but fewer than ten. This chain joins TRBV4-1 and TRBJ2-7; D perhaps matches TRBD2 (5 bases). Germline CDR1 reads MGHRA; CDR2 reads YSYEKL. V lost 3 bases and J 12 bases, leaving 9 bases between the germline ends. This CDR3 is 10 amino acids long. This CDR3 is CASSHRDLYF. In nucleotides, the CDR3 is TGCGCCAGCAGCCACCGGGATCTGTACTTC.

The V gene is TRBV2, the J gene TRBJ2-1; 7 bases are shared with TRBD2. Per the germline V gene, CDR1 is SNHLY and CDR2 is FYNNEI. The trim removed 6 bases at V and 4 bases at J, leaving 9 bases unmatched. This CDR3 is built from 15 residues. The CDR3 DNA follows: TGTGCCAGCAGGGGACTGGGCGGGAGATACAATGAGCAGTTCTTC. It codes for CASRGLGGRYNEQFF.

This chain uses TRBV4-3 with TRBJ2-1; 7 bases are shared with TRBD1. Germline assignment: CDR1 LGHNA and CDR2 YSLEER. After removal of 0 bases from V and 3 bases from J, the junction contained 11 bases not matched to a gene. The CDR3 has 18 residues. The CDR3: CASSQDSRTGDFYNEQFF. CDR3 coding DNA: TGCGCCAGCAGCCAAGATAGCAGGACAGGTGATTTCTACAATGAGCAGTTCTTC.

This clone was picked up a small number of times. The chain recombines TRBV7-3 with TRBJ2-7, with TRBD1 as a possible D gene (7 bases). Germline V lookup: CDR1 SGHTA, CDR2 FQGTGA. Between the trimmed V and J ends, which lost 5 bases and 4 bases, there was a span of 15 bases. The CDR3 spans 14 residues. CDR3 sequence reads: CASSTSGGPYEQYF. CDR3 nucleotide sequence: TGTGCCAGCAGCACATCAGGGGGGCCTTACGAGCAGTACTTC.

The chain joins TRBV6-5 to TRBJ1-4; 7 bases agree with TRBD1. With V trimmed by 8 bases and J by 7 bases, 4 bases remained unmatched. Germline V CDR1 and CDR2: MNHEY, SVGAGI. The CDR3 sequence is 12 residues long. The CDR3 DNA reads TGTGCCAGCGCAGGGGGTGGTGAAAAACTGTTTTTT. As protein: CASAGGGEKLFF.

This sequence joins TRBV28 and TRBJ2-3; a weak D match, TRBD1 (7 bases). Trimming removed 3 bases from V and 1 base from J, with 17 bases in between. CDR1 is MDHEN and CDR2 is SYDVKM in the germline V gene. The CDR3 consists of 17 residues. CDR3 coding DNA: TGTGCCAGCAGTTTTTTCCGACAGGGCGGGGGCACAGATACGCAGTATTTT. It yields the protein CASSFFRQGGGTDTQYF.

The chain carries TRBV4-1 and TRBJ2-3, with D tentatively TRBD1 (5 bases). V was clipped by 0 bases and J by 2 bases, with 12 bases between them. The CDR3 runs 16 residues. Germline CDR1 is MGHRA and CDR2 is YSYEKL. The CDR3 loop reads CASSQDGAVYTDTQYF. In DNA, the CDR3 is TGCGCCAGCAGCCAAGATGGGGCGGTCTACACAGATACGCAGTATTTT.

The V call is TRBV6-5, the J call TRBJ2-5; the D is unclear. V lost 5 bases, J lost 5 bases, and 12 bases lay in between. Germline V CDR1 and CDR2: MNHEY, SVGAGI. This CDR3 region has 13 residues. The CDR3 sequence: CASSPPAGETQYF. The CDR3 nucleotides are TGTGCCAGCAGTCCGCCTGCCGGGGAGACCCAGTACTTC.

This chain connects TRBV5-1 to TRBJ1-2; 12 positions match TRBD1. Trimming removed 4 bases from V and 5 bases from J; junction bases left unmatched: 9. This CDR3 is 16 amino acids long. CDR1 SGHRS and CDR2 YFSETQ come from the germline V gene. CDR3 in amino acids: CASSGTGTGGAYGYTF. CDR3 DNA sequence: TGCGCCAGCAGCGGGACCGGGACAGGGGGCGCATATGGCTACACCTTC.

The chain employs TRBV28 and TRBJ2-1; 7 bases are shared with TRBD1. The CDR3 runs 15 residues. CDR1 and CDR2 from the germline V gene are MDHEN and SYDVKM. J was trimmed by 4 bases and V by 4 bases; bases with no gene match: 7. The CDR3 DNA follows: TGTGCCAGCAGTTCCTTGGGGACAGATTACAATGAGCAGTTCTTC. It encodes CASSSLGTDYNEQFF.

The rearrangement uses TRBV7-3 and TRBJ2-1; D possibly corresponds to TRBD1 (5 bases). This CDR3 has 17 amino acids. Trimming pared 0 bases from V and 5 bases from J, leaving 17 bases between. CDR1 and CDR2 from the germline V gene are SGHTA and FQGTGA. For the CDR3, the DNA is TGTGCCAGCAGCTTAACAGGTTGGGCAGGGAAAAACAATGAGCAGTTCTTC. Translation gives CASSLTGWAGKNNEQFF.

The table lists this clone with a few counts. The chain links TRBV9 to TRBJ1-2; 7 bases are a match to TRBD1. The V segment lost 0 bases and the J segment 4 bases; nucleotides outside the gene matches: 6. The CDR3 sequence is 15 residues long. In germline, CDR1 is SGDLS, CDR2 YYNGEE. For the CDR3, the DNA is TGTGCCAGCAGCGTAGCCAGGGGGGACCTCTATGGCTACACCTTC. It translates to CASSVARGDLYGYTF. Full variable domain (rest looked up from reference TRBV9 and TRBJ1-2): DSGVTQTPKHLITATGQRVTLRCSPRSGDLSVYWYQQSLDQGLQFLIQYYNGEERAKGNILERFSAQQFPDLHSELNLSSLELGDSALYFCASSVARGDLYGYTFGSGTRLTVV.

The rearrangement links TRBV5-4 to TRBJ1-1; tentatively, D is TRBD1 (6 bases). Germline lookup yields CDR1 SGHNT and CDR2 YYREEE (reference sequence). The CDR3 contains 14 residues. Trimming shortened V by 6 bases and J by 2 bases, and 14 bases separated the two germline ends. CDR3 amino acids: CASKAWGQNTEAFF. Written as DNA, the CDR3 is TGTGCCAGCAAAGCTTGGGGACAAAACACTGAAGCTTTCTTT.

The rearrangement links TRBV7-2 to TRBJ2-7; 7 positions agree with TRBD1. The CDR3 loop spans 14 amino acids. Germline lookup yields CDR1 SGHTA and CDR2 FQGNSA. The V and J ends lost 2 bases and 0 bases, in that order; junction bases with no gene match: 1. CDR3 coding DNA: TGTGCCAGCAGCTTATGGGACAGCTCCTACGAGCAGTACTTC. It encodes CASSLWDSSYEQYF.

V and J are TRBV18 and TRBJ2-1; 12 bases align to TRBD2. V shed 0 bases, J shed 10 bases, and the junction held 7 bases outside the gene matches. Germline CDR1 reads KGHSH; CDR2 reads LQKENI. This CDR3 is 16 amino acids long. The CDR3 DNA follows: TGTGCCAGCTCACCACCGGGACTAGCGGGCTACTTGGAGCAGTTCTTC. Its protein product is CASSPPGLAGYLEQFF.